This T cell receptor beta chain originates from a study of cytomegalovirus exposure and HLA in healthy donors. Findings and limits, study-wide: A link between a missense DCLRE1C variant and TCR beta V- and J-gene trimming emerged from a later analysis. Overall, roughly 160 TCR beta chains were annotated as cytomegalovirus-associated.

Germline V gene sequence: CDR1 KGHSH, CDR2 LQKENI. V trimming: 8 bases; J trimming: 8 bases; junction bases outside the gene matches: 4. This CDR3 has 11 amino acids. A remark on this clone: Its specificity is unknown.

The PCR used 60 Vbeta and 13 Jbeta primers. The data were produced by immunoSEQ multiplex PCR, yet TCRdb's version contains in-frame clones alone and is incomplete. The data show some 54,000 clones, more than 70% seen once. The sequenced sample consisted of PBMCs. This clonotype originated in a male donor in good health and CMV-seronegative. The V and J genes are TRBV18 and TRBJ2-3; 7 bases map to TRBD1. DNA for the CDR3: TGTGCCAGCGAAGACAGGGCTACGCAGTATTTT. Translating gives CASEDRATQYF. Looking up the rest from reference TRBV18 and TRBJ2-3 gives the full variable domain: NAGVMQNPRHLVRRRGQEARLRCSPMKGHSHVYWYRQLPEEGLKFMVYLQKENIIDESGMPKERFSAEFPKEGPSILRIQQVVRGDSAAYFCASEDRATQYFGPGTRLTVL.